Reported below is one TCR beta chain. TCRdb analysed the 5' RACE reads with MiXCR anew, one entry per CDR3 protein. The top ten clones hold about a fifth of a sample with fewer than 400,000 distinct CDR3 sequences, 13% of them seen once. The sample is drawn from a study of T-cell memory formation after mild COVID-19. Whole-study context: Clustering of TCRs was largely donor specific.

The V gene lost 2 bases and the J gene lost 1 base, with 8 bases spanning the gap. In germline, CDR1 is MNHEY, CDR2 SVGEGT. This CDR3 spans 14 amino acids. What was sequenced was PBMCs or a T cell subset sorted from them (not recorded which). The chain combines TRBV6-2 or TRBV6-3 with TRBJ1-1; D ambiguous. The receptor comes from a man aged 18 to 29 who had mild COVID-19 (a few samples of this study predate the infection). Cell type and time point are not known. CDR3 in amino acids: CASSYRGSNTEAFF. The CDR3 nucleotides are TGTGCCAGCAGTTACCGGGGATCGAACACTGAAGCTTTCTTT.